A selection of T cell receptor beta chains follows, all from one sample in a study of blood T cell repertoires in COVID-19. Assay: immunoSEQ multiplex PCR; the TCRdb copy retains only in-frame clones and omits some. The table includes about 290,000 clones, approximately 90% detected once. Sequencing used peripheral blood. The receptor set was obtained from a woman in her 30s with active or convalescent COVID-19. Each CDR3 is given with its conserved first and last residue. The order of the fields is V gene, clone size, D gene, J gene, CDR3 protein, CDR3 DNA. A D gene is named only where the DNA matches it firmly. Expanded clones are given a class, and other clones once, few, many or no size at all.

TRBV10-3,.,TRBD1,TRBJ2-2,CAISKQGGMNTGELFF,TGTGCCATCAGTAAACAGGGGGGTATGAACACCGGGGAGCTGTTTTTT
TRBV6-5,.,.,TRBJ1-2,CASSITGRGNYGYTF,TGTGCCAGCAGCATAACCGGACGGGGTAACTATGGCTACACCTTC
TRBV5-4,.,.,TRBJ2-7,CASSLDRDEQYF,TGTGCCAGCAGCTTGGATCGGGACGAGCAGTACTTC
TRBV7-8,.,TRBD1,TRBJ1-5,CASSSGQGGQPQHF,TGTGCCAGCAGCTCCGGACAGGGCGGTCAGCCCCAGCATTTT
TRBV4-2,once,TRBD1,TRBJ1-6,CASSQGTGRYYNSPLHF,TGTGCCAGCAGCCAAGGGACAGGGAGATACTATAATTCACCCCTCCACTTT
TRBV3-1/TRBV3-2,.,.,TRBJ1-6,CASSLRGGGNNSPLHF,TGTGCCAGCAGCTTAAGGGGGGGAGGAAATAATTCACCCCTCCACTTT
TRBV7-9,.,TRBD1,TRBJ1-4,CASSLDGQGEKLFF,TGTGCCAGCAGCCTCGACGGACAGGGTGAAAAACTGTTTTTT
TRBV2,.,TRBD1,TRBJ2-2,CASSKRRQGSTGELFF,TGTGCCAGCAGTAAGCGTCGACAGGGGTCCACCGGGGAGCTGTTTTTT
TRBV7-2,few,TRBD1,TRBJ1-2,CASSLVRQGRINYGYTF,TGTGCCAGCAGCTTAGTGAGACAGGGCCGCATCAACTATGGCTACACCTTC
TRBV11-2,.,TRBD1,TRBJ2-3,CASSHPRQGADTQYF,TGTGCCAGCAGCCATCCCCGACAGGGAGCAGATACGCAGTATTTT
TRBV21-1,once,.,TRBJ1-3,CASSIGQGPISGNTIYF,TGTGCCAGCAGCATAGGGCAGGGGCCAATCTCTGGAAACACCATATATTTT
TRBV6-5,.,.,TRBJ2-5,CASSYTGQYRETQYF,TGTGCCAGCAGTTATACGGGACAATACCGGGAGACCCAGTACTTC
TRBV27,.,TRBD1,TRBJ2-7,CASQPGHRGIEQYF,TGTGCCAGCCAACCGGGGCACAGGGGGATCGAGCAGTACTTC
TRBV20-1,.,TRBD2,TRBJ2-1,CSASDVGGGDSYNEQFF,TGCAGTGCTAGTGACGTTGGCGGGGGGGACTCCTACAATGAGCAGTTCTTC
TRBV13,.,.,TRBJ1-1,CASSSGWFSGTEAFF,TGTGCCAGCAGCTCCGGGTGGTTTTCGGGCACTGAAGCTTTCTTT
TRBV19,.,TRBD2,TRBJ2-3,CASSIGGGITDTQYF,TGTGCCAGTAGTATAGGGGGGGGGATCACAGATACGCAGTATTTT
TRBV5-1,.,.,TRBJ1-1,CASSLYKLGGTEAFF,TGCGCCAGCAGCTTGTATAAACTGGGGGGCACTGAAGCTTTCTTT
TRBV7-6,.,.,TRBJ1-2,CASSPEIGGDYGYTF,TGTGCCAGCAGCCCCGAGATTGGGGGCGACTATGGCTACACCTTC
TRBV29-1,.,.,TRBJ1-3,CSVARDNPFSGNTIYF,TGCAGCGTTGCAAGGGACAACCCATTCTCTGGAAACACCATATATTTT
TRBV11-2,.,.,TRBJ2-1,CASSLGLTGNYNEQFF,TGTGCCAGCAGCTTAGGGTTAACAGGCAACTACAATGAGCAGTTCTTC
TRBV7-9,.,TRBD1,TRBJ1-1,CASSSGTGLSRGTEAFF,TGTGCCAGCAGCTCAGGGACAGGGCTCTCGCGGGGCACTGAAGCTTTCTTT
TRBV5-1,.,TRBD1,TRBJ1-3,CASSSGDSRPGNTIYF,TGCGCCAGCAGCTCGGGGGACAGTAGACCTGGAAACACCATATATTTT